Included here is one T cell receptor beta chain sequence, with context. Sequencing was performed with immunoSEQ multiplex PCR; in TCRdb, only in-frame clones are kept and a portion is missing. The sample lists about 33,000 clones, roughly 78% occurring once. Trimming cost V 9 bases and J 2 bases, with 8 bases left between them. CDR1 SGHNT and CDR2 YENEEA come from the germline V gene. The CDR3 is 11 amino acids. The data stem from a study of T cells in tumors after PD-1 blockade. Across the study: Patients had no prior checkpoint blockade, systemic immunosuppressants, or anti-cancer therapy within 4 weeks. Treatment was either pembrolizumab 200 mg every 3 weeks or cemiplimab 350 mg every 2 weeks. A subset received ongoing vismodegib 150 mg daily alongside anti-PD-1 therapy.

Genomic DNA template from tumor biopsies or peripheral blood, 616 ng to 6,004 ng input. The source of this sequence is a human donor with basal cell carcinoma. The genes are TRBV11-3 and TRBJ2-7; D call uncertain. The sequences come from PBMCs, collected before anti-PD-1 treatment. CDR3 residues: CASRGPYEQYF. In nucleotides, the CDR3 is TGTGCCAGTCGCGGCCCCTACGAGCAGTACTTC.